The T cell receptor beta chain under discussion was sequenced for a study of CXCR3 chemokines and chemotherapy response in bladder cancer. TCRdb redid the calling of the PCR reads with MiXCR, one entry per CDR3 protein. The sample includes roughly 8,000 distinct CDR3 sequences, 10% to 15% of them seen just once. The CDR3 extends over 13 amino acids. Germline lookup yields CDR1 MGHDK and CDR2 SYGVNS. V lost 5 bases and J lost 6, with 11 bases in between. This clonotype appeared a few times. The chain couples TRBV25-1 to TRBJ2-1; no clear D gene. Sampling was done from a patient whose treatment included neoadjuvant chemotherapy. This TCR was sampled from a human donor with bladder cancer that responded to neoadjuvant chemotherapy. The CDR3 DNA reads TGTGCCAGCAGTCCTGCGGTACGCAATGAGCAGTTCTTC. Residues: CASSPAVRNEQFF.